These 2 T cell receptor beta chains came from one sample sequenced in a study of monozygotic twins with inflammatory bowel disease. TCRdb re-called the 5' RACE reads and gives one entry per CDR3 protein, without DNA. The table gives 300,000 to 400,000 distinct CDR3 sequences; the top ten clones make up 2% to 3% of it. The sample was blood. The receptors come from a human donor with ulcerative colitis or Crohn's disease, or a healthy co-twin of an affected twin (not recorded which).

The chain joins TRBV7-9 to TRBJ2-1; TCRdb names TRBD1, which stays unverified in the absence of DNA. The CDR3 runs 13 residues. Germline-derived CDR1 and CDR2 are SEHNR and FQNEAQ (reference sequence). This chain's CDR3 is CASSTRDNNEQFF.

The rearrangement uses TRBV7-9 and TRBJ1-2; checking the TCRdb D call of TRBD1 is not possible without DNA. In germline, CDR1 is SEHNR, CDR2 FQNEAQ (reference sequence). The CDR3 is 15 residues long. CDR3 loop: CASSSGQNPNYGYTF.